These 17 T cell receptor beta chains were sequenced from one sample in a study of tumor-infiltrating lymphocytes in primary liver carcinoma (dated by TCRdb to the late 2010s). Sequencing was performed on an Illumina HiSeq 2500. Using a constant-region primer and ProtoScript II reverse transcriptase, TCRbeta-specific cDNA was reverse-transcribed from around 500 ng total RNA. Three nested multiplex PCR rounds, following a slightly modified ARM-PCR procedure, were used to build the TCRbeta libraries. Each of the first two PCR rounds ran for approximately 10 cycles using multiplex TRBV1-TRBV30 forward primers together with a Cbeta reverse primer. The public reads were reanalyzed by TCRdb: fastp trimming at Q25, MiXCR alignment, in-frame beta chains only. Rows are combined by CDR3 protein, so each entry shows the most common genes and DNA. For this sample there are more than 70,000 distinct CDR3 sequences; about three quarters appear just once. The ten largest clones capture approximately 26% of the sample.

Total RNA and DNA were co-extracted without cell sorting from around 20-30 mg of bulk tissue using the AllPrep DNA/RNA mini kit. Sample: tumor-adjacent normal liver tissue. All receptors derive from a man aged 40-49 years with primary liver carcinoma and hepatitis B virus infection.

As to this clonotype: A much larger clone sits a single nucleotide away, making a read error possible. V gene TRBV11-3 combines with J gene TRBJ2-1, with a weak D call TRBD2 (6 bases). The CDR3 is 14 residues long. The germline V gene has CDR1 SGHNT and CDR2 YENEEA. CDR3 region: CASSLFPDYNEQSF. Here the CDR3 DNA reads TGTGCCAGCAGCTTATTTCCGGACTACAATGAGCAGTCCTTC.

This chain's CDR3 is CASSRGQGGTWETQYF. CDR3 nucleotide sequence: TGCGCCAGCAGCCGAGGACAGGGGGGTACTTGGGAGACCCAGTACTTC. The V gene is TRBV4-1, the J gene TRBJ2-5; 10 positions agree with TRBD1. Germline CDR1 is MGHRA and CDR2 is YSYEKL. V was clipped by 4 bases and J by 5 bases; unmatched bases: 10. This CDR3 has 16 residues.

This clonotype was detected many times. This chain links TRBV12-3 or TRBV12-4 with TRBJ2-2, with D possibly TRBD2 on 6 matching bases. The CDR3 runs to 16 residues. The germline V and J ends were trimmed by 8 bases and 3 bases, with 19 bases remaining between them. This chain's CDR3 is CASHLGGMPDTGELFF. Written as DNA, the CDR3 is TGTGCCAGCCACCTAGGCGGGATGCCGGACACCGGGGAGCTGTTTTTT.

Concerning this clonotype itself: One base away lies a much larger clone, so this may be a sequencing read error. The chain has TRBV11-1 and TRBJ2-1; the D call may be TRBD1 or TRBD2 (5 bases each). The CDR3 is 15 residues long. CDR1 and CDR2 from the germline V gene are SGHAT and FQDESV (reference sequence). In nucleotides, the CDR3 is TGTGCCAGCAGCTTCCAGGGACCGATGGACAATGGGCAGTTCTTC. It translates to CASSFQGPMDNGQFF.

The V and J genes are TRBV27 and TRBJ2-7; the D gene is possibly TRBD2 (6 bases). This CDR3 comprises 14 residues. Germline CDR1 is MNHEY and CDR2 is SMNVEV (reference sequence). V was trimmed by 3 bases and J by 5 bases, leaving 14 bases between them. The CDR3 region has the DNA TGTGCCAGCAGTTTTGGAGGGGCGAATAACGAGCAGTACTTC. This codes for CASSFGGANNEQYF.

CDR3 coding DNA: TGTGCCAGCTCACCAGTGACGGGACTAGCACCCTACGAGCAGTACTTC. Amino acids: CASSPVTGLAPYEQYF. The rearrangement joins TRBV18 to TRBJ2-7; 9 bases agree with TRBD2. The J segment lost 2 bases and the V segment lost 2 bases, leaving 7 bases of the junction unmatched. CDR3 length equals 16 residues. Per germline, CDR1 KGHSH and CDR2 LQKENI.

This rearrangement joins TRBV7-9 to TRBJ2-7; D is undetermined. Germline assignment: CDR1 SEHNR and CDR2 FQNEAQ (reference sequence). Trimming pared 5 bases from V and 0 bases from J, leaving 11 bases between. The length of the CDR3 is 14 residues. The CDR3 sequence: CASSAAPSSYEQYF. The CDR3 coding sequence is TGTGCCAGCAGCGCCGCGCCGAGCTCCTACGAGCAGTACTTC.

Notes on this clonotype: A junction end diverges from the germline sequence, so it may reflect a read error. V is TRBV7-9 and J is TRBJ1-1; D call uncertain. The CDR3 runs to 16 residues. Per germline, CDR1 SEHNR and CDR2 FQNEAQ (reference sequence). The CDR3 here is CTSSPSGGEQNTGAFF. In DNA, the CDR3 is TGTACCAGCTCCCCCAGTGGCGGGGAACAGAACACTGGAGCTTTCTTT.

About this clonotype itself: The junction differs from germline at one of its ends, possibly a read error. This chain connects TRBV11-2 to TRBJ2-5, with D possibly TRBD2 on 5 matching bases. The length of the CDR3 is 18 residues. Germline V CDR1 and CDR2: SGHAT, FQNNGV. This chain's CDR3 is CASSLDPWSRGKGETQYF. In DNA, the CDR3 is TGTGCCAGTAGCTTAGATCCGTGGTCTAGAGGGAAAGGAGAGACCCAGTACTTC.

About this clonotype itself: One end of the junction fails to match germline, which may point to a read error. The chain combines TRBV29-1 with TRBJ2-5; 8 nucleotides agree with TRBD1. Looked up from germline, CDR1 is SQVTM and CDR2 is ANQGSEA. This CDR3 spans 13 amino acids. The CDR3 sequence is CCVVFQGAKTQYF. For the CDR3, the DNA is TGCTGCGTTGTGTTTCAGGGGGCGAAGACCCAGTACTTC.

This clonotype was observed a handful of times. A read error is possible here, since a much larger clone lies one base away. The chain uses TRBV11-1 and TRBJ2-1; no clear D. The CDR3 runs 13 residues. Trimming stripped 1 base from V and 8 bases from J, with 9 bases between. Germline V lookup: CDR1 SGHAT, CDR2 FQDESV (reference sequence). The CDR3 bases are TGTGCCAGCAGCTTAGGCCGGGCAGATGAGCAGTTCTTC. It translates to CASSLGRADEQFF.

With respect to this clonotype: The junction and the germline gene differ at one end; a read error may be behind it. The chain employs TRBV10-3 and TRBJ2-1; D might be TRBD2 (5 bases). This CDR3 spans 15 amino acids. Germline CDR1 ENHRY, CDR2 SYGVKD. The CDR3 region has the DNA TGTGCCATCATTCCCTGGCTAGCCTCCTACAATGGGCAGTTCTTC. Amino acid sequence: CAIIPWLASYNGQFF.

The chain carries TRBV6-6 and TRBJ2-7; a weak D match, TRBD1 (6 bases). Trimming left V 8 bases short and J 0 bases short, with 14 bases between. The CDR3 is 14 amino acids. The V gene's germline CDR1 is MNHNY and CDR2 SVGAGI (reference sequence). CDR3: CASFRDTFSYEQYF. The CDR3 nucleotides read TGTGCCAGCTTTCGGGACACCTTCTCCTACGAGCAGTACTTC.

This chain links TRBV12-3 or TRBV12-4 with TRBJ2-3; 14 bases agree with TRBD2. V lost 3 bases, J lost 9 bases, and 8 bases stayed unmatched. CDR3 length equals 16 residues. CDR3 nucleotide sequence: TGTGCCAGCAGTTTGGGACTAGCGGGAGTTATAGACACGCAGTATTTT. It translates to CASSLGLAGVIDTQYF.

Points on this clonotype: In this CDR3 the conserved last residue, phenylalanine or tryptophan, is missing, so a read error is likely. The CDR3 reads CTSSLGGETYEQYL. The CDR3 DNA reads TGTACCAGCAGCTTAGGGGGGGAAACCTACGAGCAGTACCTC. The chain is built from TRBV7-9 and TRBJ2-7, with D maybe TRBD2 (7 bases). The germline CDR1 and CDR2 sequences are SEHNR and FQNEAQ (reference sequence). CDR3 length: 14 residues.

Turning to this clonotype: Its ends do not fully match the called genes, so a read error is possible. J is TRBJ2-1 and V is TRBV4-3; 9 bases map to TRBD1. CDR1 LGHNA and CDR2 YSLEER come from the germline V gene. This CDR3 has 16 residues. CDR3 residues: CPNSQDRTGADNEQFF. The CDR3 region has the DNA TGTCCCAACAGCCAAGATAGGACAGGGGCCGACAATGAGCAGTTCTTC.

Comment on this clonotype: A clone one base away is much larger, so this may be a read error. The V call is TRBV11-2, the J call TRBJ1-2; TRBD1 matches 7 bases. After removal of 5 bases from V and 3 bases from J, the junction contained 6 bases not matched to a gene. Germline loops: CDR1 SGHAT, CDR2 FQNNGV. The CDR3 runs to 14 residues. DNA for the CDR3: TGTGCCAGCAGCCCAGTCGACAGGGACTATGGCTACACCTTC. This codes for CASSPVDRDYGYTF. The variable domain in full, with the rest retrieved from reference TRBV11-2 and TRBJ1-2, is EAGVAQSPRYKIIEKRQSVAFWCNPISGHATLYWYQQILGQGPKLLIQFQNNGVVDDSQLPKDRFSAERLKGVDSTLKIQPAKLEDSAVYLCASSPVDRDYGYTFGSGTRLTVV.